The T cell receptor (beta chain) under discussion was sequenced for a study of blood T cell repertoires in COVID-19 (dated by TCRdb to 2020 to 2021). General notes on the study: Samples covering the acute and convalescent phases of COVID-19 were provided by collaborators in the United States, Italy and Spain. The sample metadata nearly always contained a de-identified subject ID, COVID-19 status, age in years and sex. Where available, HLA class I and class II types were obtained from metadata supplied by the sample provider rather than from assay-based typing. Samples came from the ongoing ImmuneRACE study (first 160 participants) plus 1,254 subjects from 6 global collaborators. The repertoires were made available in a free public database intended to serve as a resource for research on the immune response to SARS-CoV-2. The prospective study material was composed of cDNA or gDNA derived from T cells, B-cell-depleted T cells, or PBMCs. The dataset comprised deeply sampled blood TCRbeta repertoires from subjects exposed to, actively infected with, or recovered from COVID-19. Overall results and qualifications from the work: The quantity of clinical and demographic metadata differed by source and by participant and was supplied without curation.

Participants in the prospective study were enrolled through a virtual design, were aged roughly 18 to 90 years, and lived in under 25 United States geographic areas. In the prospective study, cohorts were assigned on the basis of participant-reported clinical history obtained from a screening survey and a study questionnaire. In the prospective study, mobile phlebotomists collected whole blood, serum and a nasopharyngeal or oropharyngeal swab from each participant. Additional blood draws and questionnaires over an approximately two-month period could optionally be provided by prospective study participants. Before DNA extraction, prospective study blood samples were shipped either frozen or at room temperature. With respect to this clone: Its antigen is still unknown. Base qualities were left out, and no much larger clone turns up one base away.

CDR1 and CDR2 are drawn from the germline V gene: MNHEY, SVGAGI. The CDR3 runs 14 residues from the cysteine to the phenylalanine. The read is trimmed to its CDR3 DNA, 42 bases read in frame from base 1. Here V drops 10 bases and J drops 4 bases, and the junction holds 11 bases not matched to any gene. TCRbeta CDR3 regions were amplified from genomic DNA using the immunoSEQ Assay, a bias-controlled multiplex PCR. The authors processed their data as follows. Within the assay, amplification of reference gene primers was used to estimate how many nucleated cells each sample contained. To quantify the absolute abundance of each unique TCRbeta CDR3 rearrangement, sequence reads were collapsed and filtered. For each sample, productive Simpson clonality was calculated as the square root of Simpson's diversity index across productive rearrangements. TCRdb carries this immuneACCESS record with in-frame sequences only. Its versions omit some clonotypes, under half of them owing to an unresolved V gene in the studies checked, with the rest unexplained. The V and J calls and the clone size are those of that table, but D and trimming were determined from the DNA. Across this sample there are 150,000 to 200,000 clones, with more than 85% seen only once. The ten largest make up 0.95% to 1.5% of the sample.

This receptor was obtained from a human donor with acute COVID-19. The donor label of this sample is uncertain. The sequence joins TRBV6-5 to TRBJ1-2; 8 of the junction bases match TRBD1. Source material: PBMCs or T cells enriched from blood (not recorded which). The DNA reads TGTGCCACCCTGCGGGACAGGTTTAGCTATGGCTACACCTTC. The translation is CATLRDRFSYGYTF.